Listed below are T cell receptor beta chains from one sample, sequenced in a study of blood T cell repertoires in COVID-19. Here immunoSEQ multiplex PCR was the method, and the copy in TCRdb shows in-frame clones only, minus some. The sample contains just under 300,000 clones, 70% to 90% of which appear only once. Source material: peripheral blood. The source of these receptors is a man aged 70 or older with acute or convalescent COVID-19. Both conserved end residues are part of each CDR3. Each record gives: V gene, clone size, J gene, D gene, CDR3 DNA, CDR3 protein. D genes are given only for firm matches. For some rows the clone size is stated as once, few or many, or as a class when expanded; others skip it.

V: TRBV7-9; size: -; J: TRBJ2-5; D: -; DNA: TGTGCCAGCGAGAGGGTGGGGCAAGAGACCCAGTACTTC; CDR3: CASERVGQETQYF
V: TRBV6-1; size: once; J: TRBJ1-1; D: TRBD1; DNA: TGTGCCAGCAGTGAGCCGGGACAGGGAGTCACTGAAGCTTTCTTT; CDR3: CASSEPGQGVTEAFF
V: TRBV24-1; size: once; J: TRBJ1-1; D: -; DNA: TGTGCCACCCGAGAGGCCAGGGGAGACACTGAAGCTTTCTTT; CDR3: CATREARGDTEAFF
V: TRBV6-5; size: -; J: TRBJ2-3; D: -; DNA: TGTGCCAGCAGTTATTCGGCGACTGGCACAGATACGCAGTATTTT; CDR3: CASSYSATGTDTQYF
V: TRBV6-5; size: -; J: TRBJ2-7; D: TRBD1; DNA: TGTGCCAGCAGTTACGGGACAGGGATAATGGTCTACGAGCAGTACTTC; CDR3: CASSYGTGIMVYEQYF
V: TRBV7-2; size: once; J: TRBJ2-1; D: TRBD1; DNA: TGTGCCAGCAGCTTGGGACAGGGGAGATACAATGAGCAGTTCTTC; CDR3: CASSLGQGRYNEQFF
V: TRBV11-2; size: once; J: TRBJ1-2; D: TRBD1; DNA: TGTGCCAGCAGCTTAACAGGGACAGGCCTTGGGGGGACCTTC; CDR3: CASSLTGTGLGGTF
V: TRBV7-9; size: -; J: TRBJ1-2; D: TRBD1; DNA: TGTGCCAGCAGCTCGACAGGGGGCAGCTATGGCTACACCTTC; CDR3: CASSSTGGSYGYTF
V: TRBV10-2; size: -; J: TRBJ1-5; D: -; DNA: TGCGCCAGCAGTGAGTCCTTATTTGGGGACTCCAATAGCAATCAGCCCCAGCATTTT; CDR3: CASSESLFGDSNSNQPQHF
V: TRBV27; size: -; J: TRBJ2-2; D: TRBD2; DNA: TGTGCCAGCAGTTCTCCGACTAGCTGGGGAACCGGGGAGCTGTTTTTT; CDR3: CASSSPTSWGTGELFF
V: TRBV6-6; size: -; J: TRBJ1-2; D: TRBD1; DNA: TGTGCCAGTTCCGGGACAGGGCACTATGGCTACACCTTC; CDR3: CASSGTGHYGYTF
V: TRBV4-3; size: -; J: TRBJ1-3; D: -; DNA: TGCGCCAGCAGCCAAGGTGCTGGGGGGACCGCAGCTGGAAACACCATATATTTT; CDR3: CASSQGAGGTAAGNTIYF
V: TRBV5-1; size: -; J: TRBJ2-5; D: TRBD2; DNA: TGCGCCAGCAGCCCAGCGGGGACCTACCAAGAGACCCAGTACTTC; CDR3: CASSPAGTYQETQYF
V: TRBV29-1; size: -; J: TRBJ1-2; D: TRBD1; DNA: TGCAGCGTGGCCGGGACAGCAGCTAACTATGGCTACACCTTC; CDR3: CSVAGTAANYGYTF
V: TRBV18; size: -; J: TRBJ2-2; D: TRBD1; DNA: TGTGCCAGCTCACTTTACAGGGGGCGCACCGGGGAGCTGTTTTTT; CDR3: CASSLYRGRTGELFF
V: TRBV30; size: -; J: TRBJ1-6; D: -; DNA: TGTGCCTGGAAGGTCGGGACAACTAATTCACCCCTCCACTTT; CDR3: CAWKVGTTNSPLHF
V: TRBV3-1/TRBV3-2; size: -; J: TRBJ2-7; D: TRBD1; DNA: TGTGCCAGCAGCCAAGATAGAATAAGGGACAGGTTCTACGAGCAGTACTTC; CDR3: CASSQDRIRDRFYEQYF
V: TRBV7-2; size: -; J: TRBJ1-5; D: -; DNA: TGTGCCAGCAGCTTAGGGCGGGGGAAGGGATATAGCAATCAGCCCCAGCATTTT; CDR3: CASSLGRGKGYSNQPQHF
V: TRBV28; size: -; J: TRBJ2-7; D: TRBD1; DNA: TGTGCCAGCAGTTCGACAGGGGGCTCCTACGAGCAGTACTTC; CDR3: CASSSTGGSYEQYF
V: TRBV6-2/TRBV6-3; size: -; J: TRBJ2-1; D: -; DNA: TGTGCCAGCAGTTATCCACAGATCCTAGCCAATGAGCAGTTCTTC; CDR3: CASSYPQILANEQFF
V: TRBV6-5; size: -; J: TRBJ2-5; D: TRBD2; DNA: TGTGCCAGCAGTTACTCGACCGGGGGGGAGCCTCGGACCCAGTACTTC; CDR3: CASSYSTGGEPRTQYF
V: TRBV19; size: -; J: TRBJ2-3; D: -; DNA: TGTGCCAGTAGTCCAAGCACAGATACGCAGTATTTT; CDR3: CASSPSTDTQYF
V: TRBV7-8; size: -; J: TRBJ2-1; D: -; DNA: TGTGCCAGCAGCTTAGGAAGGTACAGGGCTTGTATCTTC; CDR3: CASSLGRYRACIF
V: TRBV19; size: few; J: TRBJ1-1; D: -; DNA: TGTGCCAGTAACTATCCAGGGGTCAACACTGAAGCTTTCTTT; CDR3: CASNYPGVNTEAFF
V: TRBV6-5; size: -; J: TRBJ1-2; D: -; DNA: TGTGCCAGCAGTCCTCAGGGGATCTATGGCTACACCTTC; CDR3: CASSPQGIYGYTF
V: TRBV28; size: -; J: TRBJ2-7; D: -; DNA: TGTGCCAGCAGTTTATCCGCCAAGGGGTCCTACGAGCAGTACTTC; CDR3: CASSLSAKGSYEQYF
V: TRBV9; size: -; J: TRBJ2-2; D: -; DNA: TGTGCCAGCACCCTAGACCCCCAGGGCCACACCGGGGAGCTGTTTTTT; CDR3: CASTLDPQGHTGELFF
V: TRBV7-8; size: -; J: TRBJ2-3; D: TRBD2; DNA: TGTGCCAGCAGCTCCTCTAGCGGGGGACGCACAGATACGCAGTATTTT; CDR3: CASSSSSGGRTDTQYF
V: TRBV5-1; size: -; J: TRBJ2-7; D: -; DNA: TGCGCCAGCAGCTTGAGTATAGGGCGGGCCTACGAGCAGTACTTC; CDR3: CASSLSIGRAYEQYF
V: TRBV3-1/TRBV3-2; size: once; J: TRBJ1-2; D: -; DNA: TGTGCCAGCAGCCTCGCGGCAGCGTTCAACTATGGCTACACCTTC; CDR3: CASSLAAAFNYGYTF
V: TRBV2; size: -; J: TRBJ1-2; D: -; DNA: TGTGCCAGCAGTGGAGCCGACAGGATCGGCTACACCTTC; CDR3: CASSGADRIGYTF
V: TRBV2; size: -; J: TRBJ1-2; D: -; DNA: TGTGCCAGCAGGACCGGACAAGTGGATGGCTACACCTTC; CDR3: CASRTGQVDGYTF
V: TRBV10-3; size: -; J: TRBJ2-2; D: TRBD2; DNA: TGTGCCGCCGCAGCGGGGGACACCGGGGAGCTGTTTTTT; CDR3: CAAAAGDTGELFF
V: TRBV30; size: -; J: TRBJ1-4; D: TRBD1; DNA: TGTGCCTGGCGCAGGCAGGGGGCAACTAATGAAAAACTGTTTTTT; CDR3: CAWRRQGATNEKLFF
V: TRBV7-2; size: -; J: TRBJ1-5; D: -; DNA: TGTGCCAGCAGCCAACGGGGGAGCAATCAGCCCCAGCATTTT; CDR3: CASSQRGSNQPQHF
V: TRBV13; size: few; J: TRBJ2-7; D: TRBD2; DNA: TGTGCCAGCAGCCTCACTCCGGGACTAGCGGCCTCCTACGAGCAGTACTTC; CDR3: CASSLTPGLAASYEQYF
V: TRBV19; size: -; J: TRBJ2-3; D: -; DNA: TGTGCCAGTAGCCCGGGACACTCAGACCCGACAGATACGCAGTATTTT; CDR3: CASSPGHSDPTDTQYF
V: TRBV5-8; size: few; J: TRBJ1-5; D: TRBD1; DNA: TGTGCCAGCAGCAGAGGACAGGCTAGCAATCAGCCCCAGCATTTT; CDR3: CASSRGQASNQPQHF
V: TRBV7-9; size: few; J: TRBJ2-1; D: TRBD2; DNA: TGTGCCAGCAGCTTAGCGACTAGCGTGGGACCTAATGAGCAGTTCTTC; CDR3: CASSLATSVGPNEQFF
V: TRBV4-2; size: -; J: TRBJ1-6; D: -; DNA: TGTGCCAGCAGCCAAGATTCTCGTGTAGCGAATTCACCCCTCCACTTT; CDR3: CASSQDSRVANSPLHF
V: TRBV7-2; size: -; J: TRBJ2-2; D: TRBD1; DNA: TGTGCCAGCAGCTTATCCCTCTTAGGACAGGGCAACACCGGGGAGCTGTTTTTT; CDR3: CASSLSLLGQGNTGELFF
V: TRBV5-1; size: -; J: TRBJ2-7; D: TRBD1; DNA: TGCGCCAGCAGCTTGTATCCCAGACAGGGGTCCTACGAGCAGTACTTC; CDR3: CASSLYPRQGSYEQYF
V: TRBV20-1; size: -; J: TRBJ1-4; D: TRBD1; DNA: TGCAGTGCTAGTATGACAGGGGGGATGTATAATGAAAAACTGTTTTTT; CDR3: CSASMTGGMYNEKLFF
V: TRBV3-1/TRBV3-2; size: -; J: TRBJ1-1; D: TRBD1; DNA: TGTGCCAGCAGTCGACAGGGGACTGAAGCTTTCTTT; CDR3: CASSRQGTEAFF
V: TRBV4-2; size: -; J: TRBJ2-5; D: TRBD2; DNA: TGTGCCAGCAGCCAAGATCTTACTAGCGGGAGTGAGACCCAGTACTTC; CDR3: CASSQDLTSGSETQYF
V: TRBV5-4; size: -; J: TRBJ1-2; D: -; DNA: TGTGCCAGCAGCTTGGACCGGGGAGAAGCCTATGGCTACACCTTC; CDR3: CASSLDRGEAYGYTF
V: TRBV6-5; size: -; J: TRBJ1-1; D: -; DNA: TGTGCCAGCAGTTACGTGTCGGGGGGGAACACTGAAGCTTTCTTT; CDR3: CASSYVSGGNTEAFF
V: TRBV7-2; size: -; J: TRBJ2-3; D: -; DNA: TGTGCCAGCAGCTTAGGTTTAGGGGTACACACAGATACGCAGTATTTT; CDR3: CASSLGLGVHTDTQYF
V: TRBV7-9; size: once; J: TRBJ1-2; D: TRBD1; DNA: TGTGCCAGCAGTCCTCGACAGGGTGTTGGCTATGGCTACACCTTC; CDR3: CASSPRQGVGYGYTF
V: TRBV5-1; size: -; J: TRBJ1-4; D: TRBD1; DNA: TGCGCCAGCAGCTTGGGACAGGGGCGCGAAAAACTGTTTTTT; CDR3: CASSLGQGREKLFF
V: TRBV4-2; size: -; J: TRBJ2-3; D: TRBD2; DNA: TGTGCCAGCAGCCAAGATTCCCTAGCGGGACTATCGCAGTATTTT; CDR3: CASSQDSLAGLSQYF
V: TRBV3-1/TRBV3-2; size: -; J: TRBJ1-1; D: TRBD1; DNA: TGTGCCAGCAGCCAAGCAGGGGGCGAAGCTTTCTTT; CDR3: CASSQAGGEAFF
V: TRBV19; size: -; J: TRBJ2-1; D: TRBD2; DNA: TGTGCCAGTAGTGGCAGGGTCCGGGGGGACTCCTACAATGAGCAGTTCTTC; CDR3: CASSGRVRGDSYNEQFF
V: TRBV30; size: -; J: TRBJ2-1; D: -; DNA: TGTGCCTGGAGTGTATCCCACTACAATGAGCAGTTCTTC; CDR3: CAWSVSHYNEQFF
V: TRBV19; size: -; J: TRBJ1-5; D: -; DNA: TGTGCCAGTAGTCTCTGGGGGCAAAATCAGCCCCAGCATTTT; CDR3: CASSLWGQNQPQHF
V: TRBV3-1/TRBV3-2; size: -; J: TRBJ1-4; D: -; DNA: TGTGCCAGCAGCCAGGGGCGAGGATTTAATGAAAAACTGTTTTTT; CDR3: CASSQGRGFNEKLFF
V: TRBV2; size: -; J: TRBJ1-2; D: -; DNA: TGTGCCAGCAGTGCTGGCGGAGGGCTGAGTGGCTACACCTTC; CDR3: CASSAGGGLSGYTF
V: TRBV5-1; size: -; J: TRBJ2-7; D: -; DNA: TGCGCCAGCAGCTCGACAGGACCCTACGAGCAGTACTTC; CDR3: CASSSTGPYEQYF
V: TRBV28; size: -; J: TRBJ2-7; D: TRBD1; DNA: TGTGCCAGCAGTCCCCCACCGGGACAGGGGCTATACGAGCAGTACTTC; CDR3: CASSPPPGQGLYEQYF